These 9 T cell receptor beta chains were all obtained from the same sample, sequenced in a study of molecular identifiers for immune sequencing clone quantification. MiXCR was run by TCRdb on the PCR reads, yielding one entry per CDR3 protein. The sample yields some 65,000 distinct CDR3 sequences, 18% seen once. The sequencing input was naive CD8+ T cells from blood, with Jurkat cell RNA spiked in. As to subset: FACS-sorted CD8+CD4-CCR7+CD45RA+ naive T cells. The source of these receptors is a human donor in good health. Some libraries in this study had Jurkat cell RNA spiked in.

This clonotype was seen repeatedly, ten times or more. CDR3 protein: CASSFSSGTPETQYF. The DNA for the CDR3 is TGTGCCAGCAGCTTTAGTAGCGGTACTCCCGAGACCCAGTACTTC. V usage is TRBV5-6 and J usage is TRBJ2-5; TRBD2 is a possible D gene (6 bases). There are 15 residues in the CDR3. V was trimmed by 2 bases and J by 5 bases, leaving 16 bases between them. The germline gives CDR1 SGHDT, CDR2 YYEEEE.

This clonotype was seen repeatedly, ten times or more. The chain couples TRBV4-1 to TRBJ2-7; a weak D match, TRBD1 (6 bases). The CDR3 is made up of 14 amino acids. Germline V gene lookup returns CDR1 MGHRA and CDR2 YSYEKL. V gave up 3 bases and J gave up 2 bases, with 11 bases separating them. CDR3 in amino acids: CASSQQTGAYEQYF. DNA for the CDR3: TGCGCCAGCAGCCAGCAGACAGGAGCCTACGAGCAGTACTTC.

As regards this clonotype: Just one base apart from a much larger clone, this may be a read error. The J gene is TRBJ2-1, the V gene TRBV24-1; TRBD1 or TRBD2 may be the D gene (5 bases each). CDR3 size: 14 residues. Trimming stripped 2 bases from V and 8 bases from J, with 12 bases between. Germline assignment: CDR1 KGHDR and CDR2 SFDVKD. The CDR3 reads CATSDSPGTDEQFF. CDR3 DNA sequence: TGTGCCACCAGTGATTCGCCGGGGACGGATGAGCAGTTCTTC.

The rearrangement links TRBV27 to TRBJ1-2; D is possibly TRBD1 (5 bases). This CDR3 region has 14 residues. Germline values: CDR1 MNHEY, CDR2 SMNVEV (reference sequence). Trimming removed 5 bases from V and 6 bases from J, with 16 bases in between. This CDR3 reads CASSTMGGADGYTF. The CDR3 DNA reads TGTGCCAGCAGTACCATGGGAGGGGCGGATGGCTACACCTTC.

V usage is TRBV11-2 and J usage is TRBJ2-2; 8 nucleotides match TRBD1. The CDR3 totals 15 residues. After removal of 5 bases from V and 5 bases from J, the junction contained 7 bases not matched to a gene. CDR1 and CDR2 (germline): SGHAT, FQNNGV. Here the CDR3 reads CASSPDRGGTGELFF. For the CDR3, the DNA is TGTGCCAGCAGCCCAGACAGGGGAGGAACCGGGGAGCTGTTTTTT.

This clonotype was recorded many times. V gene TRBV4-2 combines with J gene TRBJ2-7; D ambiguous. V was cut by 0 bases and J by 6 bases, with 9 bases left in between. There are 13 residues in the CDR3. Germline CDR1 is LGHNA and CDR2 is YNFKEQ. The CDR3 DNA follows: TGTGCCAGCAGCCAAGATTCGTGGCCCGAGCAGTACTTC. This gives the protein CASSQDSWPEQYF.

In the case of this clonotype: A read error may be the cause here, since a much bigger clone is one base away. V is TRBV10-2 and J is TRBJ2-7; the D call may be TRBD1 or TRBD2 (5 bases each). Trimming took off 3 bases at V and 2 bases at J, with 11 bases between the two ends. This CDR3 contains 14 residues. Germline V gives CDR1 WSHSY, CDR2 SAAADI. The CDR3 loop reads CASSERGRTYEQYF. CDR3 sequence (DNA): TGCGCCAGCAGTGAACGGGGACGGACCTACGAGCAGTACTTC.

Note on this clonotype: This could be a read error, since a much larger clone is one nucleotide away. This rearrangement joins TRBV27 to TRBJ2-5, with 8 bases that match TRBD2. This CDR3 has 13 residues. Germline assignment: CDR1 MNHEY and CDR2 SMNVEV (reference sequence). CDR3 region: CASRGLGQGTQYF. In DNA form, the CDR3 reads TGTGCCAGCAGGGGACTAGGCCAAGGGACCCAGTACTTC.

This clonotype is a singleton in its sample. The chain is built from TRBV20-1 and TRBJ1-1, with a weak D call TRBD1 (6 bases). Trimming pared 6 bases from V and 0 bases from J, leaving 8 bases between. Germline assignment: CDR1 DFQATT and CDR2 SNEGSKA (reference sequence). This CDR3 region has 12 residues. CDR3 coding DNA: TGCAGTGCCAGGGGATTGAACACTGAAGCTTTCTTT. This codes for CSARGLNTEAFF.